These 20 T cell receptor beta chains originate from one sample sequenced in a study of neurological immune-mediated disorders. TCRdb reprocessed the 5' RACE reads with MiXCR, giving one entry per CDR3 protein. The data contain 85,000 to 90,000 distinct CDR3 sequences, approximately 4% of them singletons. Source material: PBMCs. The receptors originated from a woman aged 45-65 years with multiple sclerosis.

J is TRBJ2-7 and V is TRBV6-2 or TRBV6-3; 11 bases are shared with TRBD2. The junction had 9 bases not matched to a gene; V was cut back by 8 bases and J by 3 bases. This CDR3 is 15 amino acids long. Germline assignment: CDR1 MNHEY and CDR2 SVGEGT. This chain's CDR3 is CASAPTGLAGYEQYF. In DNA, the CDR3 is TGTGCCAGCGCTCCAACCGGACTAGCGGGCTACGAGCAGTACTTC.

This clonotype occurred many times. This rearrangement joins TRBV12-3 or TRBV12-4 to TRBJ2-1, with 11 bases that match TRBD2. CDR3 length: 16 amino acids. V lost 6 bases, J lost 12 bases, and 16 bases stayed unmatched. CDR3 sequence: CASSPLTSGGPLGQFF. In nucleotides, the CDR3 is TGTGCCAGCAGCCCCCTTACTAGCGGGGGACCCCTGGGGCAGTTCTTC.

This clonotype came up many times. The rearrangement uses TRBV3-1 and TRBJ1-1, with 7 bases that match TRBD1. The CDR3 covers 13 residues. V lost 3 bases and J lost 10; bases outside the gene matches: 8. Per the germline V gene, CDR1 is LGHDT and CDR2 is YNNKEL (reference sequence). CDR3 in DNA: TGTGCCAGCAGCCACAGACAGGGTTGGGCAGCTTTCTTT. It is translated as CASSHRQGWAAFF. The variable domain in full, with the rest retrieved from reference TRBV3-1 and TRBJ1-1, is DTAVSQTPKYLVTQMGNDKSIKCEQNLGHDTMYWYKQDSKKFLKIMFSYNNKELIINETVPNRFSPKSPDKAHLNLHINSLELGDSAVYFCASSHRQGWAAFFGQGTRLTVV.

This clonotype was observed at least ten times. The CDR3 region has the DNA TGTGCCAGCAGTAGGACATCTGGGAACTATGGCTACACCTTC. Translating it yields CASSRTSGNYGYTF. The chain recombines TRBV12-3 or TRBV12-4 with TRBJ1-2; a weak D match, TRBD1 (5 bases). V was pared by 5 bases and J by 2 bases, with 12 bases between. The CDR3 contains 14 residues.

Many counts were recorded for this clonotype. The V gene is TRBV5-5, the J gene TRBJ2-7, with a weak D call TRBD1 (5 bases). Germline CDR1 reads SGHKS; CDR2 reads YYEKEE (reference sequence). The germline V and J ends were trimmed by 0 bases and 2 bases, with 9 bases remaining between them. CDR3 length equals 14 residues. CDR3 coding DNA: TGTGCCAGCAGCTTGGACGGACAACCCTACGAGCAGTACTTC. This codes for CASSLDGQPYEQYF.

This clonotype was counted at least ten times. The chain combines TRBV5-1 with TRBJ2-3; TRBD2 matches 12 bases. The CDR3 length is 17 residues. The J segment lost 4 bases and the V segment lost 0 bases, leaving 6 bases of the junction unmatched. Germline loops: CDR1 SGHRS, CDR2 YFSETQ. Here the CDR3 DNA reads TGCGCCAGCAGCTTGGCACCTAGCGGGGGGGCGTCAGATACGCAGTATTTT. Encoded protein: CASSLAPSGGASDTQYF.

At least ten counts were recorded for this clonotype. This chain uses TRBV6-6 with TRBJ1-1, with D perhaps TRBD1 (5 bases). The CDR3 runs to 14 residues. Trimming removed 2 bases at V and 1 base at J, with 8 bases between. Germline assignment: CDR1 MNHNY and CDR2 SVGAGI (reference sequence). CDR3 DNA sequence: TGTGCCAGCAGTTACAGGGGTAAGAACACTGAAGCTTTCTTT. It codes for CASSYRGKNTEAFF.

This clonotype was observed many times. The genes are TRBV10-2 and TRBJ2-3, with 8 bases lining up with TRBD2. V lost 1 base, J lost 2 bases, and 11 bases stayed unmatched. Germline V gives CDR1 WSHSY, CDR2 SAAADI. The CDR3 is made up of 18 amino acids. Here the CDR3 reads CASSEWASGLTDTDTQYF. CDR3 in DNA: TGCGCCAGCAGTGAGTGGGCTAGCGGGCTGACTGACACAGATACGCAGTATTTT.

This clonotype was picked up many times. The chain uses TRBV5-6 and TRBJ2-3; no clear D. The CDR3 runs 11 residues. Trimming pared 0 bases from V and 6 bases from J, leaving 2 bases between. CDR1 is SGHDT and CDR2 is YYEEEE in the germline V gene. The CDR3 DNA sequence: TGTGCCAGCAGCTTGGCCGATACGCAGTATTTT. Its protein product is CASSLADTQYF.

This rearrangement joins TRBV6-2 or TRBV6-3 to TRBJ2-7, with a tentative D call TRBD1 (6 bases). Germline CDR1 and CDR2: MNHEY and SVGEGT. The germline V and J ends were trimmed by 5 bases and 4 bases, with 27 bases remaining between them. The CDR3 runs to 18 residues. This chain's CDR3 is CASSRHPMAGQKSYEQYF. The CDR3 coding sequence is TGTGCCAGCAGTCGCCACCCGATGGCAGGACAGAAATCGTACGAGCAGTACTTC.

The table lists this clonotype with a few counts. The chain joins TRBV4-3 to TRBJ1-2, with D perhaps matching TRBD1 (5 bases). Germline assignment: CDR1 LGHNA and CDR2 YSLEER. The CDR3 is 17 residues long. Trimming cost V 0 bases and J 3 bases, with 17 bases left between them. DNA of the CDR3: TGCGCCAGCAGCCAAGACTCCCGGGGGGGGAGTTACTATGGCTACACCTTC. As protein: CASSQDSRGGSYYGYTF.

Ten or more counts support this clonotype. The chain combines TRBV7-9 with TRBJ2-5; the D gene is possibly TRBD1 (6 bases). Trimming removed 1 base at V and 6 bases at J, with 21 bases between. The CDR3 is made up of 17 amino acids. Per the germline V gene, CDR1 is SEHNR and CDR2 is FQNEAQ (reference sequence). For the CDR3, the DNA is TGTGCCAGCAGCTTAGGGGCAGGGGCAGTAACCCGGCAGACCCAGTACTTC. It specifies CASSLGAGAVTRQTQYF.

This clonotype was observed at least ten times. V gene TRBV20-1 combines with J gene TRBJ2-2, with 12 bases matching TRBD2. The CDR3 spans 16 residues. With V trimmed by 3 bases and J by 8 bases, 10 bases remained unmatched. The germline CDR1 and CDR2 sequences are DFQATT and SNEGSKA (reference sequence). CDR3 region: CSARPSTSGGQGELFF. The DNA of the CDR3 is TGCAGTGCTAGGCCCTCGACTAGCGGGGGTCAGGGGGAGCTGTTTTTT.

V and J are TRBV7-2 and TRBJ2-6, with D unclear. The CDR3 totals 11 residues. The V and J ends lost 5 bases and 10 bases respectively, with 6 bases between them. Germline V gene sequence: CDR1 SGHTA, CDR2 FQGNSA. CDR3 sequence (DNA): TGTGCCAGCAGCGTTATTAACGTCCTGACTTTC. Protein product: CASSVINVLTF.

Many counts were recorded for this clonotype. CDR3 region: CSARAGNTGELFF. Here the CDR3 DNA reads TGCAGTGCTAGAGCAGGGAACACCGGGGAGCTGTTTTTT. V is TRBV20-1 and J is TRBJ2-2; no firm D call. Germline V gene data show CDR1 as DFQATT and CDR2 as SNEGSKA (reference sequence). CDR3 length: 13 amino acids. V was pared by 1 base and J by 1 base, with 4 bases between.

The chain uses TRBV6-1 and TRBJ1-2, with unresolved D. CDR1 is MNHNS, CDR2 SASEGT, per germline. This CDR3 contains 12 residues. V was shortened by 3 bases and J by 4 bases, with 6 bases between the two germline ends. CDR3 sequence reads: CASSDDFYGYTF. CDR3 in DNA: TGTGCCAGCAGTGATGATTTCTATGGCTACACCTTC.

This clonotype was counted ten times or more. The CDR3 DNA reads TGCGCCAGCCACGCCGGGGTTGAAAACACTGAAGCTTTCTTT. The encoded protein is CASHAGVENTEAFF. The gene calls are TRBV5-1 and TRBJ1-1; no firm D call. CDR3 size: 14 residues. V was trimmed by 7 bases and J by 2 bases, leaving 15 bases between them. Per the germline V gene, CDR1 is SGHRS and CDR2 is YFSETQ.

This clonotype was seen many times. V gene TRBV5-1 combines with J gene TRBJ2-1; D not resolved. Trimming removed 0 bases at V and 9 bases at J, with 13 bases between. This CDR3 contains 14 residues. Germline V lookup: CDR1 SGHRS, CDR2 YFSETQ. Written as DNA, the CDR3 is TGCGCCAGCAGCTTGGTTTTAGTGGGTACTGAGCAGTTCTTC. It specifies CASSLVLVGTEQFF.

This clonotype was detected many times. The V gene is TRBV11-2, the J gene TRBJ1-4, with TRBD1 matching 9 bases. The CDR3 loop spans 16 amino acids. In germline, CDR1 is SGHAT, CDR2 FQNNGV. Trimming took 3 bases from V and 7 from J; bases not matched to a gene: 9. The CDR3 spells CASSLGGTGSAEKLFF. The CDR3, as DNA: TGTGCCAGCAGCTTGGGTGGGACAGGGTCAGCTGAAAAACTGTTTTTT.

This clonotype has a count of ten or more. The J gene is TRBJ2-2, the V gene TRBV20-1; 11 bases are shared with TRBD2. The germline CDR1 and CDR2 sequences are DFQATT and SNEGSKA (reference sequence). The CDR3 is 18 amino acids. V trimming: 3 bases; J trimming: 1 base; junction bases outside the gene matches: 10. The CDR3, as DNA: TGCAGTGCTAGGGCACCCCTGGGGACTAGCGGGAACACCGGGGAGCTGTTTTTT. Translated: CSARAPLGTSGNTGELFF.